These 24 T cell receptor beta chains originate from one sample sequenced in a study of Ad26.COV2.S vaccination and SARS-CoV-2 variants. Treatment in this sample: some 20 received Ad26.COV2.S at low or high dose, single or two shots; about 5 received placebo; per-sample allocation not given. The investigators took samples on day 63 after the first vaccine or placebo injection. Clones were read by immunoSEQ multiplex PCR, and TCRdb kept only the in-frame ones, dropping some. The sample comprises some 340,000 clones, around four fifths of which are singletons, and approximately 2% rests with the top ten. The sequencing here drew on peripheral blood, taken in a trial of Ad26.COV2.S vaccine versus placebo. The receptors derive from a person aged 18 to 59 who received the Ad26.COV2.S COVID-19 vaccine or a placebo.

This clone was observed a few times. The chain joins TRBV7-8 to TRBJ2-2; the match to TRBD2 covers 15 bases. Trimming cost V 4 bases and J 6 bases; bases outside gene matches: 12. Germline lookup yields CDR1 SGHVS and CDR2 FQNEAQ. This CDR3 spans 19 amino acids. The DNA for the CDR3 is TGTGCCAGCAGCTCTTGGACTAGCGGGGGGGTACCGGTCCCCGGGGAGCTGTTTTTT. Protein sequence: CASSSWTSGGVPVPGELFF.

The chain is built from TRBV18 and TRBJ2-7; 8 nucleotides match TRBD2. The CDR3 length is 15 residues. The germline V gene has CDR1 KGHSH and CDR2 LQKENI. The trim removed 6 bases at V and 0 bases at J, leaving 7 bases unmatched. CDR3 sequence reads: CASSIRGGSSYEQYF. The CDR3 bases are TGTGCCAGCTCGATCCGGGGGGGTAGCTCCTACGAGCAGTACTTC.

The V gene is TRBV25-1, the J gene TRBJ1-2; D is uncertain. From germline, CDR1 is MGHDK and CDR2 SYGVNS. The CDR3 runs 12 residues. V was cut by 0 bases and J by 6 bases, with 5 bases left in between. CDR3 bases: TGTGCCAGCAGTGAATATCCGGATGGCTACACCTTC. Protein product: CASSEYPDGYTF.

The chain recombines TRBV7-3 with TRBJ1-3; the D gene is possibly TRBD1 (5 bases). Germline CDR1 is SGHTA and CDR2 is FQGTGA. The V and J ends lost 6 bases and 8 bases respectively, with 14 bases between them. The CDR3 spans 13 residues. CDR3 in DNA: TGTGCCAGCAGTCTGGGGCAGGGAGACACCATATATTTT. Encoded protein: CASSLGQGDTIYF.

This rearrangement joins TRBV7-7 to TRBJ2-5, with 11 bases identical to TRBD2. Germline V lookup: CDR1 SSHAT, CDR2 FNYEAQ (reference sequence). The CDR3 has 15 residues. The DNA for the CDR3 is TGTGCTAGCGCCGGTAGCGGGGGGGCGGAAGAGACCCAGTACTTC. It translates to CASAGSGGAEETQYF. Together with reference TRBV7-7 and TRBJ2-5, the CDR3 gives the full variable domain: GAGVSQSPRYKVTKRGQDVTLRCDPISSHATLYWYQQALGQGPEFLTYFNYEAQPDKSGLPSDRFSAERPEGSISTLTIQRTEQRDSAMYRCASAGSGGAEETQYFGPGTRLLVL.

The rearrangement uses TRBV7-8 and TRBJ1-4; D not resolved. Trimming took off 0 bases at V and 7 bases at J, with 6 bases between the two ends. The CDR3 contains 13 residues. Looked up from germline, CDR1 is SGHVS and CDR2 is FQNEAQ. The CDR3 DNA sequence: TGTGCCAGCAGCTTAGCCACAGCTGAAAAACTGTTTTTT. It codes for CASSLATAEKLFF.

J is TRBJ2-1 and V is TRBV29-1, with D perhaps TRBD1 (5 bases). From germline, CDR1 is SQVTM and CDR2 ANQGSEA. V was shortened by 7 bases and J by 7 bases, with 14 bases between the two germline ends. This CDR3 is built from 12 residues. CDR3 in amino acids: CSADQGSNEQFF. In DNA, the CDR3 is TGCAGCGCAGACCAGGGATCAAATGAGCAGTTCTTC.

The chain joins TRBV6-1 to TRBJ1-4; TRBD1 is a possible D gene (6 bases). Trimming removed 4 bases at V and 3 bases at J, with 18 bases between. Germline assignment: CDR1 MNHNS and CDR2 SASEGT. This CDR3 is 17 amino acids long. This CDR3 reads CASSVWGPGAPNEKLFF. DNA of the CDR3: TGTGCCAGCAGTGTTTGGGGCCCGGGGGCTCCTAATGAAAAACTGTTTTTT.

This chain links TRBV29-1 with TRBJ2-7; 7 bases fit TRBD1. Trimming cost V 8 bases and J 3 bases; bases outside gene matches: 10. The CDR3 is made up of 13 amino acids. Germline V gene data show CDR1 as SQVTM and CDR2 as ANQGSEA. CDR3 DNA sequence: TGCAGCACCAGAAACCGGGACAGCTACGAGCAGTACTTC. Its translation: CSTRNRDSYEQYF.

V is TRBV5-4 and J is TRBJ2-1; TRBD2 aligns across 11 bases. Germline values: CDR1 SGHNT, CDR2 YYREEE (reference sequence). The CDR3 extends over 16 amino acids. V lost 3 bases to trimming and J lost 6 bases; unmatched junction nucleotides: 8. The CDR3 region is CASSSPLAGGRNEQFF. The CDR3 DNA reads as TGTGCCAGCAGCTCACCCCTAGCGGGGGGTCGCAATGAGCAGTTCTTC. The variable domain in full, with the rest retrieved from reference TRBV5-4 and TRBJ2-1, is ETGVTQSPTHLIKTRGQQVTLRCSSQSGHNTVSWYQQALGQGPQFIFQYYREEENGRGNFPPRFSGLQFPNYSSELNVNALELDDSALYLCASSSPLAGGRNEQFFGPGTRLTVL.

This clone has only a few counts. In nucleotides, the CDR3 is TGTGCCAGCGGGCGTGGGTTAGGCAATCAGCCCCAGCATTTT. Its protein product is CASGRGLGNQPQHF. The rearrangement uses TRBV7-9 and TRBJ1-5, with D unresolved. Trimming pared 8 bases from V and 2 bases from J, leaving 13 bases between. From germline, CDR1 is SEHNR and CDR2 FQNEAQ (reference sequence). This CDR3 region has 14 residues.

The CDR3, as DNA: TGCGCCAGCAGCTTGACACCGGGACAGGGGTACGAGCAGTACTTC. It specifies CASSLTPGQGYEQYF. This chain joins TRBV5-1 and TRBJ2-7; 10 nucleotides line up with TRBD1. Germline V gene sequence: CDR1 SGHRS, CDR2 YFSETQ. The CDR3 runs to 15 residues. The V and J ends lost 1 base and 4 bases, in that order; junction bases with no gene match: 5.

This CDR3 is CASSQGAGANVLTF. The DNA for the CDR3 is TGCGCCAGCAGCCAGGGGGCTGGGGCCAACGTCCTGACTTTC. The rearrangement joins TRBV5-1 to TRBJ2-6; 7 bases line up with TRBD1. Germline assignment: CDR1 SGHRS and CDR2 YFSETQ. The CDR3 is 14 residues long. V lost 4 bases to trimming and J lost 2 bases; unmatched junction nucleotides: 0.

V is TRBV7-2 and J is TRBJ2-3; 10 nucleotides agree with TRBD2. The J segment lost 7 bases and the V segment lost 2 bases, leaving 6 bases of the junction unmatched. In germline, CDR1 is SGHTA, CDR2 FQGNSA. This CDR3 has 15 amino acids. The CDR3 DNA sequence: TGTGCCAGCAGCTTACCTCTAGCGGGGGCAAATACGCAGTATTTT. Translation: CASSLPLAGANTQYF.

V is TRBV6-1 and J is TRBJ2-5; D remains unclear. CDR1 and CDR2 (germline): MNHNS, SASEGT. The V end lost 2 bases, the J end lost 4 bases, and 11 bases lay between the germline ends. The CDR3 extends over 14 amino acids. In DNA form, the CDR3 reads TGTGCCAGCAGTGAAAGGAACCGTGGAGAGACCCAGTACTTC. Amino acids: CASSERNRGETQYF.

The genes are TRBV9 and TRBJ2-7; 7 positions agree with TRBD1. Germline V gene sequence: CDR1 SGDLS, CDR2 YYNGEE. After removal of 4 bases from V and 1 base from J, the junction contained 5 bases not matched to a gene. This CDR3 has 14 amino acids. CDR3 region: CASSRGRASYEQYF. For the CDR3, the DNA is TGTGCCAGCAGCAGGGGGCGAGCATCCTACGAGCAGTACTTC.

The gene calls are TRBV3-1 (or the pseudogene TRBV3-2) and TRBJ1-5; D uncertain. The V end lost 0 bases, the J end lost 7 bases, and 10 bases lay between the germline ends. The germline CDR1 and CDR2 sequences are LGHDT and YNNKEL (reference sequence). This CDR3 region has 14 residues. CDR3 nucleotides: TGTGCCAGCAGCCAAGACCCGGTGGGGCAGCCCCAGCATTTT. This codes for CASSQDPVGQPQHF.

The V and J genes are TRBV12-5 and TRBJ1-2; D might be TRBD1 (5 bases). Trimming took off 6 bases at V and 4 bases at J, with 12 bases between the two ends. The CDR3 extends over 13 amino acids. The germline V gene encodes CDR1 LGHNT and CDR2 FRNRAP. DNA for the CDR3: TGTGCTAGTGGGGGGGACTATAGCTATGGCTACACCTTC. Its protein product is CASGGDYSYGYTF. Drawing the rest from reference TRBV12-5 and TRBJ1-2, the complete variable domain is DARVTQTPRHKVTEMGQEVTMRCQPILGHNTVFWYRQTMMQGLELLAYFRNRAPLDDSGMPKDRFSAEMPDATLATLKIQPSEPRDSAVYFCASGGDYSYGYTFGSGTRLTVV.

In nucleotides, the CDR3 is TGCGCCAGCACCCCTCAAGGGCAGGGGGAGACCCAGTACTTC. This encodes CASTPQGQGETQYF. The V and J genes are TRBV5-1 and TRBJ2-5; a possible D gene is TRBD1 (6 bases). Trimming left V 6 bases short and J 5 bases short, with 17 bases between. This CDR3 is built from 14 residues. Germline loops: CDR1 SGHRS, CDR2 YFSETQ.

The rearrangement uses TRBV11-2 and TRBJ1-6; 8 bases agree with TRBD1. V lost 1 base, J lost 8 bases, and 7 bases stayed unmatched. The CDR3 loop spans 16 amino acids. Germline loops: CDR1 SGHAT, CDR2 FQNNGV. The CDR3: CASSLGPGQGHSPLHF. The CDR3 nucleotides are TGTGCCAGCAGCTTAGGCCCCGGACAGGGTCATTCACCCCTCCACTTT.

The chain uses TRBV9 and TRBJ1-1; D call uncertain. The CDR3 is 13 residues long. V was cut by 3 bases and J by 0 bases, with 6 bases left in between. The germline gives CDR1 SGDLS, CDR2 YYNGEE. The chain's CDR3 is CASSETVNTEAFF. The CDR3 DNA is TGTGCCAGCAGCGAGACGGTGAACACTGAAGCTTTCTTT.

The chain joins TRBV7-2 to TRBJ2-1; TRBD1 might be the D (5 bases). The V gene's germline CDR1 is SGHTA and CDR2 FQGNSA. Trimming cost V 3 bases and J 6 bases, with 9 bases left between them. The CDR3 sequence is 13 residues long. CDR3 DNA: TGTGCCAGCAGCTTCCGCACAGGCAATGAGCAGTTCTTC. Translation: CASSFRTGNEQFF.

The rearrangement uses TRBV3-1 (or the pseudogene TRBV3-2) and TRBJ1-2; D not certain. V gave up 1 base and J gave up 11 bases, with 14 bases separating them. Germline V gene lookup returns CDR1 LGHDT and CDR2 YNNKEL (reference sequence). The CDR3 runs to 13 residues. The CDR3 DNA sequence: TGTGCCAGCAGCCAAGTGCAGCTCGCGGATTACACCTTC. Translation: CASSQVQLADYTF.

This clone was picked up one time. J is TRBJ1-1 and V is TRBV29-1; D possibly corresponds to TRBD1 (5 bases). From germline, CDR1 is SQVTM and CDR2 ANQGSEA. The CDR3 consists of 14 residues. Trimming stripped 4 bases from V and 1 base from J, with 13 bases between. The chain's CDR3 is CSVVSSGRNTEAFF. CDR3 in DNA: TGCAGCGTTGTCTCGTCAGGGAGGAACACTGAAGCTTTCTTT.